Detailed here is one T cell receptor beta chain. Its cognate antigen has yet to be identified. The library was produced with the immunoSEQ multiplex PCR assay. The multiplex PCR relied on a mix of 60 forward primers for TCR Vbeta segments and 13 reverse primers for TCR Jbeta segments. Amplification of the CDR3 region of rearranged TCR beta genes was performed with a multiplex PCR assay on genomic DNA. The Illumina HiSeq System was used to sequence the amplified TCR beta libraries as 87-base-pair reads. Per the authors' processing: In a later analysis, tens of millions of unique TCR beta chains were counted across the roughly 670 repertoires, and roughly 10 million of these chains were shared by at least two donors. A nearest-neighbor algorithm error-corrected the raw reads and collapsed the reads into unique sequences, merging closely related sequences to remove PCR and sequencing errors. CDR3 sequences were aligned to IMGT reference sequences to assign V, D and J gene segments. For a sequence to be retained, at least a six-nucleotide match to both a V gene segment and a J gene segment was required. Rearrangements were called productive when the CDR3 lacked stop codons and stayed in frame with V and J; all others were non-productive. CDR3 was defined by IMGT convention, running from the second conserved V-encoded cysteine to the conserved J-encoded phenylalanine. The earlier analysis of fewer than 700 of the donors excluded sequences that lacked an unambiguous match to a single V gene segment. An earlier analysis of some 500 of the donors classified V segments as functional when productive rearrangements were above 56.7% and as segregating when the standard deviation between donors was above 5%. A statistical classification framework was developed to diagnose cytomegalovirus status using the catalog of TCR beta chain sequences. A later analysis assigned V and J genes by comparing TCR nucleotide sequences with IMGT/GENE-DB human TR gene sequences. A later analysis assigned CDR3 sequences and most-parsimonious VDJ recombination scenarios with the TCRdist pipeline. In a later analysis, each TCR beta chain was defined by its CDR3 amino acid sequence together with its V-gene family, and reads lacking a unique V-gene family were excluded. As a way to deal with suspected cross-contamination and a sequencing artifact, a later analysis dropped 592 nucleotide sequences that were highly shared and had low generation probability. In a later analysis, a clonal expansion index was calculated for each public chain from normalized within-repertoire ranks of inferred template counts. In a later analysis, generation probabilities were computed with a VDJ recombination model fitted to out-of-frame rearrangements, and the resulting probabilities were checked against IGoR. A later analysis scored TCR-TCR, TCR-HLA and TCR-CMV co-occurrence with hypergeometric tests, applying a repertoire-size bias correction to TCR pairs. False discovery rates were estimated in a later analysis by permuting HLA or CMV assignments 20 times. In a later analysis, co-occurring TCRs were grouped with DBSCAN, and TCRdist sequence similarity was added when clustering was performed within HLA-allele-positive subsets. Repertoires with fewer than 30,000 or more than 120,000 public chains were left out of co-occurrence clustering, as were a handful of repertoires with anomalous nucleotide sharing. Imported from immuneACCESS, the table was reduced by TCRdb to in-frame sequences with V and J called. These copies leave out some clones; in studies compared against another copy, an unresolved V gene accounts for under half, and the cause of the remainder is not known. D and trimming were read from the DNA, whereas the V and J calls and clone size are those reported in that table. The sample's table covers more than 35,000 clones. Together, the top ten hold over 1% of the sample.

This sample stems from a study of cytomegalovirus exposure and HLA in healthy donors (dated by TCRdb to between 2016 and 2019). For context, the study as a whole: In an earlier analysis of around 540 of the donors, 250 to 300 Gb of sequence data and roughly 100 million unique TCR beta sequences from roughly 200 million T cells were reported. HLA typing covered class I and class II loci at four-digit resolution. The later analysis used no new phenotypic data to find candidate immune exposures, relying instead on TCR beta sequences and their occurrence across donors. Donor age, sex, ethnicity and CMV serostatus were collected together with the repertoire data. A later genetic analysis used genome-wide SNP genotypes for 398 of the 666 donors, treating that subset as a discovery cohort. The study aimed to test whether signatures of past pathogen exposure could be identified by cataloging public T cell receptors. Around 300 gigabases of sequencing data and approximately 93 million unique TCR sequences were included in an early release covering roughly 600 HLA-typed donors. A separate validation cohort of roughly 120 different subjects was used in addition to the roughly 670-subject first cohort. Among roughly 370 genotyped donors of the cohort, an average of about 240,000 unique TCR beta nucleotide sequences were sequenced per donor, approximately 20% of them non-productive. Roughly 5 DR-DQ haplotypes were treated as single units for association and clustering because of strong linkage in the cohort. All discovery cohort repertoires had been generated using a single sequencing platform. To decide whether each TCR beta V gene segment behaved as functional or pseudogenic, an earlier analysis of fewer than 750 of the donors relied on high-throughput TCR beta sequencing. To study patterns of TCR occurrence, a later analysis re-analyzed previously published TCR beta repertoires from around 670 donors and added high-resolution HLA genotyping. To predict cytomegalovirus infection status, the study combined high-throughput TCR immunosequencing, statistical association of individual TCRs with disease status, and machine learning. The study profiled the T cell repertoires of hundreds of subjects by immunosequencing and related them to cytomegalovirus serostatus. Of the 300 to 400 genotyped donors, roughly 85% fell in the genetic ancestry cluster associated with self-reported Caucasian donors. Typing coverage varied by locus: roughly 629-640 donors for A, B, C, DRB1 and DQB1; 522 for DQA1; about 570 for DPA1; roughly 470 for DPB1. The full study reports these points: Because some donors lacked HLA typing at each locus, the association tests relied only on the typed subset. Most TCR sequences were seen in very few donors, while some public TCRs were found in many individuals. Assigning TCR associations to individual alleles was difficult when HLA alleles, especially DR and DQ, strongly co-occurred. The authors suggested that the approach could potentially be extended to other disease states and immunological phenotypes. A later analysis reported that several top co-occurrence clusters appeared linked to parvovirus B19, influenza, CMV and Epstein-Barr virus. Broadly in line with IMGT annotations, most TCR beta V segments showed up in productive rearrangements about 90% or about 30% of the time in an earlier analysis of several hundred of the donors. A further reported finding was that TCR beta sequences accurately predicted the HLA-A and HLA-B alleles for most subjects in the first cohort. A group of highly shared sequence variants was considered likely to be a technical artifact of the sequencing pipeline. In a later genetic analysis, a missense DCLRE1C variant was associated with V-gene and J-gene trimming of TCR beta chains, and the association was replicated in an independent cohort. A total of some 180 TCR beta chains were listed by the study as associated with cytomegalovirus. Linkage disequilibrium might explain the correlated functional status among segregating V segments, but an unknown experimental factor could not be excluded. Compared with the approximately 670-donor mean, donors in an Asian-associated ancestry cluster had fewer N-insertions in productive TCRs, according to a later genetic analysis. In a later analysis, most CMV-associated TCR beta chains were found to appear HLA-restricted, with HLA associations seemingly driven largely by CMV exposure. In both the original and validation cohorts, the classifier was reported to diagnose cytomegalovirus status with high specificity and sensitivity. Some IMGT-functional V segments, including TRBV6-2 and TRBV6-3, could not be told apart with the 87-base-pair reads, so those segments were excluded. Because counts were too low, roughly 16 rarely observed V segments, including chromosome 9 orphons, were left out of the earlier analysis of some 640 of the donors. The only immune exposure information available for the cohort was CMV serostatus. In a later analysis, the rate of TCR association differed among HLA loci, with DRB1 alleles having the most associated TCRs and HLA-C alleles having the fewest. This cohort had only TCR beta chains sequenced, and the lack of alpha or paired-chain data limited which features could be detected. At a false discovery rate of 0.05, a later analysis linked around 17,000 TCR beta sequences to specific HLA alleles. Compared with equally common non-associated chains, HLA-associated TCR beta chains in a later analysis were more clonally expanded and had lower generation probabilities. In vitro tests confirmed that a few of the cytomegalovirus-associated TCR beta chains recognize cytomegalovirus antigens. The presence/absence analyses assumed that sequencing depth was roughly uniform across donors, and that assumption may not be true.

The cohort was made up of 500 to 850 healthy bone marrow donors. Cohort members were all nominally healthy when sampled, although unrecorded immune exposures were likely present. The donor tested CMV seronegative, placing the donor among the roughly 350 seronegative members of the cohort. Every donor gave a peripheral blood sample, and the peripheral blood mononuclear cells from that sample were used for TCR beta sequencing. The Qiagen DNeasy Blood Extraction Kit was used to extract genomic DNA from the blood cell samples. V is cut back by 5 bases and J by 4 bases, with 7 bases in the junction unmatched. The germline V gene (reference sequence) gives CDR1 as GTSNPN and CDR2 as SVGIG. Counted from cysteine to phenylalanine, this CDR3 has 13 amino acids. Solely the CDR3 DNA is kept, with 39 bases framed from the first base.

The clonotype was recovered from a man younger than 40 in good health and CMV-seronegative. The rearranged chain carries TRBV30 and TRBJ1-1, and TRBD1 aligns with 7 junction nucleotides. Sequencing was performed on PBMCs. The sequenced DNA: TGTGCCTGGCAGGGGGTGGAATCCACTGAAGCTTTCTTT. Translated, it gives CAWQGVESTEAFF.